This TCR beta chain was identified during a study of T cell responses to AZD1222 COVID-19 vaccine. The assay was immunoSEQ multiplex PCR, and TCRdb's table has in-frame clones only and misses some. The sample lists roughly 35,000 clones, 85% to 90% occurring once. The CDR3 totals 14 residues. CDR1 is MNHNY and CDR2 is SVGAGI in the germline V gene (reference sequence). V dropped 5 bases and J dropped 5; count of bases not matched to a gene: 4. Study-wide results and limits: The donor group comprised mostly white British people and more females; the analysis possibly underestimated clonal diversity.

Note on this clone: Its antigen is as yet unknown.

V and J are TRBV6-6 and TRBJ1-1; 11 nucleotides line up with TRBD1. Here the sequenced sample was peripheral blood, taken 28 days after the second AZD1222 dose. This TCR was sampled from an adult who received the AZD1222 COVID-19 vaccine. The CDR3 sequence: CASSAGTGGTEAFF. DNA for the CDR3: TGTGCCAGCAGTGCCGGGACAGGGGGAACTGAAGCTTTCTTT.